A single sample is the source of the 32 T cell receptor beta chains below, sequenced in a study of blood T cell repertoires in COVID-19 (TCRdb year 2020). Receptor amplification or capture employed the immunoSEQ multiplex PCR assay. Held by TCRdb, this immuneACCESS table contains in-frame sequences only and omits some clones. Under half of the omission traces to an unresolved V gene where checked; the cause of the rest is unknown. The sample contains 70,000 to 90,000 clones, around four fifths of them found a single time. The leading ten clones occupy 15% to 20% of the sample. Sequenced material: peripheral blood. The receptors were sampled from a woman aged 80 or over with acute or convalescent COVID-19.

On this clone itself: This specimen includes other DNA sequences encoding the same CDR3. The V gene is TRBV3-1 (or the pseudogene TRBV3-2), the J gene TRBJ2-2; D remains ambiguous. Deletions cut 3 bases from V and 1 base from J, with 3 bases between. CDR3 length: 13 residues. Germline-derived CDR1 and CDR2 are LGHDT and YNNKEL (reference sequence). This CDR3 is CASSHLNTGELFF. CDR3 DNA sequence: TGTGCCAGCAGCCATCTGAACACCGGGGAGCTGTTTTTT.

This CDR3 reads CASSQTLARTDTQYF. CDR3 DNA sequence: TGTGCCAGCAGCCAAACCCTAGCGCGCACAGATACGCAGTATTTT. V is TRBV3-1 (or the pseudogene TRBV3-2) and J is TRBJ2-3, with D possibly TRBD2 on 6 matching bases. CDR1 and CDR2 from the germline V gene are LGHDT and YNNKEL (reference sequence). The CDR3 contains 15 residues. V was shortened by 2 bases and J by 1 base, with 10 bases between the two germline ends.

The chain links TRBV5-1 to TRBJ2-1; 8 bases agree with TRBD2. This CDR3 comprises 16 residues. J gave up 12 bases and V 4 bases, and 18 bases lay outside the gene matches. Germline-derived CDR1 and CDR2 are SGHRS and YFSETQ. The CDR3 region is CASSVRGGMVSRTQFF. CDR3 DNA sequence: TGCGCCAGCAGCGTCCGGGGGGGTATGGTTTCCAGGACGCAGTTCTTC.

This clone occurred once. The chain links TRBV27 to TRBJ1-2; D ambiguous. Trimming took 2 bases from V and 7 from J, leaving 14 bases between them. Per the germline V gene, CDR1 is MNHEY and CDR2 is SMNVEV (reference sequence). This CDR3 contains 14 residues. CDR3 sequence: CASSLRRQDPGYTF. The CDR3 coding sequence is TGTGCCAGCAGTTTACGTCGGCAGGATCCTGGCTACACCTTC.

The chain links TRBV6-5 to TRBJ1-6; the match to TRBD1 covers 9 bases. The CDR3 has 14 amino acids. Germline-derived CDR1 and CDR2 are MNHEY and SVGAGI. Trimming cost V 6 bases and J 7 bases; bases outside gene matches: 4. The chain's CDR3 is CASRWTGENSPLHF. The CDR3 bases are TGTGCCAGCAGGTGGACAGGGGAGAATTCACCCCTCCACTTT.

V is TRBV29-1 and J is TRBJ2-1, with D possibly TRBD2 on 5 matching bases. V lost 5 bases to trimming and J lost 8 bases, with 10 bases between them. CDR1 is SQVTM, CDR2 ANQGSEA, per germline. The CDR3 is 11 amino acids. CDR3 coding DNA: TGCAGCGTTTTGGAGGTTTATGAGCAGTTCTTC. Amino acid sequence: CSVLEVYEQFF.

The CDR3 region is CASSQGSYEQYF. As DNA, the CDR3 is TGTGCCAGCAGCCAGGGCAGTTACGAGCAGTACTTC. The V call is TRBV3-1 (or the pseudogene TRBV3-2), the J call TRBJ2-7; D call uncertain. V lost 3 bases, J lost 4 bases, and 7 bases lay in between. From germline, CDR1 is LGHDT and CDR2 YNNKEL (reference sequence). The CDR3 length is 12 residues.

This clone was seen once. The V call is TRBV5-8, the J call TRBJ1-2; weak D call: TRBD1 (5 bases). Trimming took 2 bases from V and 3 from J, leaving 11 bases between them. This CDR3 is 14 amino acids long. CDR1 is SGHTS and CDR2 is YDEGEE in the germline V gene. The CDR3 region has the DNA TGTGCCAGCAGCTTATCATGGGGGGACTATGGCTACACCTTC. As protein: CASSLSWGDYGYTF.

This clone was counted once. The DNA of the CDR3 is TGTGCCTGGGCATCTCCGGGACTAGCGGCGACCTACGAGCAGTACTTC. Translated, it gives CAWASPGLAATYEQYF. The chain links TRBV30 to TRBJ2-7; 11 bases align to TRBD2. There are 16 residues in the CDR3. From germline, CDR1 is GTSNPN and CDR2 SVGIG (reference sequence). Losses at the gene ends were 5 bases for V and 2 bases for J; bases not matched to a gene: 11.

This sequence joins TRBV11-2 and TRBJ1-1; 7 bases align to TRBD1. The germline gives CDR1 SGHAT, CDR2 FQNNGV. The CDR3 runs to 15 residues. With 5 bases clipped from V and 4 bases from J, the junction kept 10 bases outside the gene matches. The CDR3 is CASSRREGQITEAFF. The CDR3 nucleotides read TGTGCCAGCAGCCGACGAGAGGGACAGATCACTGAAGCTTTCTTT.

V is TRBV27 and J is TRBJ1-5; D call uncertain. Deletions cut 1 base from V and 6 bases from J, with 10 bases between. CDR3 length equals 14 residues. The germline gives CDR1 MNHEY, CDR2 SMNVEV (reference sequence). The CDR3 DNA reads as TGTGCCAGCAGTTTATACCGGGAGGGTCAGCCCCAGCATTTT. Translation gives CASSLYREGQPQHF.

This chain joins TRBV29-1 and TRBJ1-4; possible D gene TRBD1, 5 bases. Trimming cost V 5 bases and J 4 bases, with 14 bases left between them. This CDR3 contains 14 residues. Germline V gene data show CDR1 as SQVTM and CDR2 as ANQGSEA. CDR3 residues: CSVKQASINEKLFF. The CDR3 DNA reads as TGCAGCGTTAAACAGGCTTCTATTAATGAAAAACTGTTTTTT.

CDR3 protein: CASSLDRAKNIQYF. CDR3 nucleotides: TGTGCCAGCAGCTTAGACAGGGCCAAAAACATTCAGTACTTC. V and J are TRBV11-3 and TRBJ2-4; D gene uncertain. The V end was cut by 0 bases, the J end by 1 base, with 4 bases between. This CDR3 is 14 amino acids long. Germline V lookup: CDR1 SGHNT, CDR2 YENEEA.

V and J are TRBV10-3 and TRBJ2-5; TRBD1 matches at 7 bases. V was pared by 0 bases and J by 2 bases, with 6 bases of the junction left unmatched. Germline CDR1 and CDR2: ENHRY and SYGVKD. The CDR3 totals 16 residues. The CDR3 reads CAISESRQGHQETQYF. The DNA for the CDR3 is TGTGCCATCAGTGAGTCCCGACAGGGACATCAAGAGACCCAGTACTTC.

This sequence joins TRBV27 and TRBJ2-7; 11 nucleotides agree with TRBD1. Germline assignment: CDR1 MNHEY and CDR2 SMNVEV (reference sequence). The CDR3 is made up of 16 amino acids. The V gene end was trimmed by 1 base and the J gene end by 4 bases; junction bases not matched to a gene: 6. The CDR3 loop is CASSLFMGDRGYEQYF. CDR3 sequence (DNA): TGTGCCAGCAGTTTATTCATGGGGGACAGGGGGTACGAGCAGTACTTC.

The chain combines TRBV2 with TRBJ1-5, with D unclear. Per germline, CDR1 SNHLY and CDR2 FYNNEI. V gave up 7 bases and J gave up 0 bases, with 10 bases separating them. The CDR3 has 14 amino acids. CDR3 nucleotides: TGTGCCAGCACCCCAGAAATTAGCAATCAGCCCCAGCATTTT. Its protein product is CASTPEISNQPQHF.

This rearrangement joins TRBV25-1 to TRBJ2-3; D perhaps matches TRBD2 (6 bases). CDR3 length: 15 amino acids. Per the germline V gene, CDR1 is MGHDK and CDR2 is SYGVNS. V was cut by 0 bases and J by 3 bases, with 10 bases left in between. As DNA, the CDR3 is TGTGCCAGCAGTGAATATAGGGGAGGAACAGATACGCAGTATTTT. Encoded protein: CASSEYRGGTDTQYF.

V usage is TRBV5-1 and J usage is TRBJ2-1; 13 bases are shared with TRBD2. V gave up 1 base and J gave up 7 bases; unmatched junction bases: 2. The CDR3 has 15 residues. Germline loops: CDR1 SGHRS, CDR2 YFSETQ. CDR3 sequence reads: CASSLMTSGRNEQFF. As DNA, the CDR3 is TGCGCCAGCAGCTTGATGACTAGCGGGAGGAATGAGCAGTTCTTC.

The chain is built from TRBV30 and TRBJ2-7, with 8 bases lining up with TRBD1. The CDR3 consists of 15 residues. The germline V gene encodes CDR1 GTSNPN and CDR2 SVGIG (reference sequence). Trimming removed 0 bases from V and 3 bases from J; junction bases left unmatched: 7. The CDR3 bases are TGTGCCTGGAGTGTTGGGGGACAGGCGTTCTACGAGCAGTACTTC. This codes for CAWSVGGQAFYEQYF.

This chain uses TRBV19 with TRBJ1-2; 8 nucleotides align to TRBD1. The CDR3 covers 16 residues. V shed 4 bases, J shed 7 bases, and the junction held 14 bases outside the gene matches. Per germline, CDR1 LNHDA and CDR2 SQIVND (reference sequence). The CDR3 spells CASSTSRQGARGGYTF. Written as DNA, the CDR3 is TGTGCCAGTAGTACCTCCCGCCAGGGGGCAAGGGGTGGCTACACCTTC.

This rearrangement joins TRBV2 to TRBJ1-5; no reliable D call. Germline CDR1 reads SNHLY; CDR2 reads FYNNEI. The CDR3 contains 13 residues. V gave up 7 bases and J gave up 7 bases, with 14 bases separating them. The CDR3 reads CASKFGEVQPQHF. CDR3 bases: TGTGCCAGCAAATTCGGGGAAGTCCAGCCCCAGCATTTT.

The V call is TRBV9, the J call TRBJ1-3; no clear D gene. The CDR3 runs 14 residues. The V and J ends lost 2 bases and 0 bases respectively, with 6 bases between them. The V gene's germline CDR1 is SGDLS and CDR2 YYNGEE. DNA for the CDR3: TGTGCCAGCAGCGTCGAAGCCTCTGGAAACACCATATATTTT. Amino acids: CASSVEASGNTIYF.

This chain uses TRBV3-1 (or the pseudogene TRBV3-2) with TRBJ1-1; 8 bases line up with TRBD1. Trimming took 0 bases from V and 10 from J; bases not matched to a gene: 4. CDR1 is LGHDT and CDR2 is YNNKEL in the germline V gene (reference sequence). The CDR3 sequence is 13 residues long. Here the CDR3 reads CASSQEVGQGAFF. The CDR3 coding sequence is TGTGCCAGCAGCCAAGAAGTAGGACAGGGAGCTTTCTTT.

The genes are TRBV6-5 and TRBJ1-2; D is ambiguous. Trimming stripped 0 bases from V and 2 bases from J, with 10 bases between. Per germline, CDR1 MNHEY and CDR2 SVGAGI. CDR3 length equals 15 residues. CDR3 in DNA: TGTGCCAGCAGTTACTCGAGTACCGCCAACTATGGCTACACCTTC. Translated: CASSYSSTANYGYTF.

The V and J genes are TRBV7-9 and TRBJ2-5, with a weak D call TRBD2 (5 bases). This CDR3 has 15 amino acids. Trimming left V 1 base short and J 2 bases short, with 11 bases between. Germline V CDR1 and CDR2: SEHNR, FQNEAQ (reference sequence). The CDR3 spells CASSLGRRGQETQYF. CDR3 DNA sequence: TGTGCCAGCAGCTTAGGGAGACGAGGGCAAGAGACCCAGTACTTC. Full variable domain (missing parts from reference TRBV7-9 and TRBJ2-5): DTGVSQNPRHKITKRGQNVTFRCDPISEHNRLYWYRQTLGQGPEFLTYFQNEAQLEKSRLLSDRFSAERPKGSFSTLEIQRTEQGDSAMYLCASSLGRRGQETQYFGPGTRLLVL.

This rearrangement joins TRBV21-1 to TRBJ1-6. TRBV21-1 is tagged as a pseudogene. This CDR3 comprises 17 residues. CDR3 nucleotides: TGTGCCAGCAGCTGCGGCGGGGGGCGAAAAAGGATTTCACCCCTCCACTTT. It encodes CASSCGGGRKRISPLHF.

The chain couples TRBV5-4 to TRBJ1-1; D gene uncertain. Trimming left V 1 base short and J 3 bases short, with 13 bases between. Germline V lookup: CDR1 SGHNT, CDR2 YYREEE (reference sequence). This CDR3 contains 15 residues. The CDR3 DNA sequence: TGTGCCAGCAGCTTGAGCGGCTCTTCAGACACTGAAGCTTTCTTT. Translated: CASSLSGSSDTEAFF.

This chain joins TRBV6-1 and TRBJ1-5; D remains unclear. V was clipped by 1 base and J by 6 bases, with 13 bases between them. CDR1 is MNHNS and CDR2 is SASEGT in the germline V gene. The CDR3 sequence is 15 residues long. The CDR3 is CASSEGGGFGQPQHF. The DNA for the CDR3 is TGTGCCAGCAGTGAAGGGGGAGGGTTCGGTCAGCCCCAGCATTTT.

This clone was found once. CDR3 sequence reads: CASSKAATGTELFF. For the CDR3, the DNA is TGTGCCAGCAGCAAAGCAGCTACCGGGACAGAGCTGTTTTTT. This chain uses TRBV3-1 (or the pseudogene TRBV3-2) with TRBJ2-2; a possible D gene is TRBD1 (6 bases). V gave up 5 bases and J gave up 11 bases, with 18 bases separating them. The CDR3 runs to 14 residues. Germline loops: CDR1 LGHDT, CDR2 YNNKEL (reference sequence).

The gene calls are TRBV30 and TRBJ1-5; D may be TRBD1 (5 bases). Germline assignment: CDR1 GTSNPN and CDR2 SVGIG (reference sequence). With 2 bases removed from V and 0 bases from J, the gap between germline ends came to 8 bases. The CDR3 covers 14 residues. The CDR3, as DNA: TGTGCCTGGAGTCAAGGACATAGCAATCAGCCCCAGCATTTT. Its protein is CAWSQGHSNQPQHF. The complete variable domain, with remaining parts taken from reference TRBV30 and TRBJ1-5, reads SQTIHQWPATLVQPVGSPLSLECTVEGTSNPNLYWYRQAAGRGLQLLFYSVGIGQISSEVPQNLSASRPQDRQFILSSKKLLLSDSGFYLCAWSQGHSNQPQHFGDGTRLSIL.

This chain connects TRBV10-2 to TRBJ1-3, with 7 nucleotides matching TRBD1. The CDR3 consists of 16 residues. Germline CDR1 reads WSHSY; CDR2 reads SAAADI. Trimming cost V 4 bases and J 0 bases; bases outside gene matches: 6. CDR3 nucleotide sequence: TGCGCCAGCAGTGCAACAGGGGCCTTCTCTGGAAACACCATATATTTT. Its translation: CASSATGAFSGNTIYF.

This chain joins TRBV6-1 and TRBJ1-3; D call uncertain. Per the germline V gene, CDR1 is MNHNS and CDR2 is SASEGT. This CDR3 has 14 amino acids. Deletions cut 6 bases from V and 0 bases from J, with 9 bases between. CDR3 region: CASRPTGSGNTIYF. The CDR3 DNA follows: TGTGCCAGCAGGCCTACCGGCTCTGGAAACACCATATATTTT.